This T cell receptor beta chain originates from a study of blood T cell repertoires in COVID-19 (TCRdb year 2020). A note on the overall study: Collaborator samples came from the United States, Italy and Spain and covered acute and convalescent phases of COVID-19. The samples were drawn from the first 160 participants of the ongoing ImmuneRACE study and from under 1,500 subjects provided by 6 global collaborators. The repertoires were made available in a free public database intended to serve as a resource for research on the immune response to SARS-CoV-2. Deeply sampled blood TCRbeta repertoires from subjects exposed to, actively infected with, or recovered from COVID-19 were included in the dataset. The prospective study material was composed of cDNA or gDNA derived from T cells, B-cell-depleted T cells, or PBMCs. A de-identified subject ID, COVID-19 status, age in years and sex were almost always included in the sample metadata. Where available, HLA class I and class II types were obtained from metadata supplied by the sample provider rather than from assay-based typing. The study at large found these results: The quantity of clinical and demographic metadata differed by source and by participant and was supplied without curation.

Concerning this clone itself: The clone's antigen remains unknown. No base qualities exist here, and no much larger clone lies one base off it.

One collaborating source in Seattle enrolled patients during active infection and followed them longitudinally through the course of disease. Each collaborating institution followed its own protocols to collect whole blood in K2EDTA tubes. For TCRbeta analysis, collaborators shipped samples in one of three forms: frozen whole blood, isolated PBMCs, or DNA extracted from either of those sample types. The immunoSEQ Assay, a bias-controlled multiplex PCR, was used to amplify TCRbeta CDR3 regions from genomic DNA. As for the authors' bioinformatics: The number of nucleated cells in each sample was estimated by amplification of reference gene primers within the assay. To quantify the absolute abundance of each unique TCRbeta CDR3 rearrangement, sequence reads were collapsed and filtered. For each sample, productive Simpson clonality was calculated as the square root of Simpson's diversity index over productive rearrangements. In its TCRdb copy, this immuneACCESS table keeps in-frame sequences only and misses some clones. Where compared with another copy, unresolved V genes explain less than half of these, and the others have no known cause. Clonal size and the V and J genes are those of that table, whereas D and trimming came from the DNA. The sample table holds about 390,000 clones, of which 70% to 90% were seen once. The top ten clonotypes cover approximately 2.5% of the sample.

The junction carries 17 bases between V and J, which are trimmed by 4 bases and 7 bases respectively. The germline V gene supplies CDR1 SGHRS and CDR2 YFSETQ. CDR3 length: 14 amino acids, cysteine to phenylalanine. The CDR3 DNA has 42 bases and is translated from base 1. The rearranged segments are TRBV5-1 and TRBJ1-2; matching of 5 bases hints at TRBD1 as the D gene. This clonotype was obtained from a woman in her sixties with COVID-19, enrolled during active disease. Sequenced: peripheral blood. The CDR3 region reads CASSHERGSSGYTF. The nucleotides read TGCGCCAGCAGCCATGAACGGGGGTCCTCTGGCTACACCTTC.